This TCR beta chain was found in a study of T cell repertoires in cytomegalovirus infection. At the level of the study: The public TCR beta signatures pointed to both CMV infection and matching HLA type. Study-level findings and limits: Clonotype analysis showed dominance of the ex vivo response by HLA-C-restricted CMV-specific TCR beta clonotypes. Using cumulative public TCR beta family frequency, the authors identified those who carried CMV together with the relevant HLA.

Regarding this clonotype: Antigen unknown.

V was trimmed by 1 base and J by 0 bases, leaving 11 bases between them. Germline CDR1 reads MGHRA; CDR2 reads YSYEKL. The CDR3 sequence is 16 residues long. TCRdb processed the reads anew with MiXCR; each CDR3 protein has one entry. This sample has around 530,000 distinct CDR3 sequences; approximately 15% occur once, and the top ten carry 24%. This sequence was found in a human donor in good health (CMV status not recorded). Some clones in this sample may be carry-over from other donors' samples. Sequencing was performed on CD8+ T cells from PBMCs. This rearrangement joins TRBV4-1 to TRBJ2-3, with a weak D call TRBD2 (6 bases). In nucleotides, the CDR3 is TGCGCCAGCAGCCAAGCGGTGAGCGGGAGCACAGATACGCAGTATTTT. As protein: CASSQAVSGSTDTQYF.